The next 26 T cell receptor beta chains were all read from a single sample in a study of T cells in Graves' hyperthyroidism and ophthalmopathy. Amplified regions were TCR beta CDR3 sequences from RNA transcripts. The TCR CDR3 was amplified in a first-round RT-PCR using the HTBI primer set. TCRdb fed the multiplex PCR reads into MiXCR, producing one record per CDR3 protein. The sample comprises fewer than 350,000 distinct CDR3 sequences, around 13% of which are singletons, and 7.9% rests with the top ten. Material for sequencing was blood. Every receptor here comes from a woman aged 40 to 49 with Graves' hyperthyroidism.

As concerns this clonotype: A much larger clone differs by one base, so this may be a read error. This chain connects TRBV6-2 or TRBV6-3 to TRBJ1-4, with D tentatively TRBD1 (5 bases). Germline loops: CDR1 MNHEY, CDR2 SVGEGT. The CDR3 is 15 amino acids. The CDR3 bases are TGTGCCAGCAATTACTCGGGCAGGGCAGTGGAAAAACTGTTTTTT. The encoded protein is CASNYSGRAVEKLFF.

There are many counts of this clonotype. The rearrangement links TRBV7-6 to TRBJ2-5; D is possibly TRBD2 (5 bases). Per the germline V gene, CDR1 is SGHVS and CDR2 is FNYEAQ. Trimming cost V 5 bases and J 3 bases, with 19 bases left between them. The CDR3 length is 16 residues. The CDR3 DNA follows: TGTGCCAGCAGCCCTCGTCCTAGCCTCTTTAAAGAGACCCAGTACTTC. Amino acids: CASSPRPSLFKETQYF.

This chain connects TRBV30 to TRBJ2-3, with TRBD2 matching over 10 bases. The CDR3 extends over 14 amino acids. V lost 3 bases, J lost 8 bases, and 8 bases stayed unmatched. Germline V gene lookup returns CDR1 GTSNPN and CDR2 SVGIG (reference sequence). For the CDR3, the DNA is TGTGCCTGGAGGCTAGCGGGAGCCACGGGTACGCAGTATTTT. Protein: CAWRLAGATGTQYF.

The V gene is TRBV10-3, the J gene TRBJ2-7, with a possible D match to TRBD1 (6 bases). The CDR3 contains 13 residues. Germline lookup yields CDR1 ENHRY and CDR2 SYGVKD. V dropped 10 bases and J dropped 1 base, with 14 bases sitting between them. CDR3 residues: CATWTAGSYEQYF. Here the CDR3 DNA reads TGTGCCACCTGGACAGCCGGATCCTACGAGCAGTACTTC.

This clonotype was recorded at least ten times. V usage is TRBV28 and J usage is TRBJ1-5, with a possible D match to TRBD1 (5 bases). The V and J ends lost 7 bases and 8 bases respectively, with 24 bases between them. The CDR3 loop spans 16 amino acids. Per the germline V gene, CDR1 is MDHEN and CDR2 is SYDVKM. CDR3: CASTLGRGRMKKPQHF. CDR3 DNA: TGTGCCAGCACTCTAGGAAGGGGTCGCATGAAGAAGCCCCAGCATTTT.

This clonotype has at least ten counts. In nucleotides, the CDR3 is TGTGCCAGCAGCTTCAGAAGGACCTCAACTAATGAAAAACTGTTTTTT. Protein product: CASSFRRTSTNEKLFF. This rearrangement joins TRBV5-5 to TRBJ1-4; D call uncertain. This CDR3 has 16 residues. The V end was cut by 2 bases, the J end by 0 bases, with 11 bases between. Germline values: CDR1 SGHKS, CDR2 YYEKEE (reference sequence).

Ten or more counts support this clonotype. J is TRBJ2-1 and V is TRBV2, with unresolved D. This CDR3 is 15 amino acids long. From germline, CDR1 is SNHLY and CDR2 FYNNEI. V lost 3 bases and J 7 bases, leaving 16 bases between the germline ends. CDR3 sequence (DNA): TGTGCCAGCAGTGAGCGCGGTTTCATGGGGAATGAGCAGTTCTTC. Amino acids: CASSERGFMGNEQFF.

This clonotype occurred a few times. The chain couples TRBV20-1 to TRBJ2-7; weak D call: TRBD2 (6 bases). The last part of the DNA fits TRBJ2-1 better; the J call may be wrong. This CDR3 region has 15 residues. In germline, CDR1 is DFQATT, CDR2 SNEGSKA (reference sequence). The CDR3 region has the DNA TGCAGTGCACCCCCTTTGGCGGGACGCTCCTATGAGCAGTTCTTC. Its protein is CSAPPLAGRSYEQFF.

There are many counts of this clonotype. CDR3 in DNA: TGTGCCAGCAAGAAAAGGGGTGGAGACTACGAGCAGTACTTC. It yields the protein CASKKRGGDYEQYF. The J gene is TRBJ2-7, the V gene TRBV27; TRBD1 is a possible D gene (5 bases). Looked up from germline, CDR1 is MNHEY and CDR2 is SMNVEV (reference sequence). V gave up 7 bases and J gave up 3 bases, with 16 bases separating them. This CDR3 is built from 14 residues.

This clonotype appeared many times. V gene TRBV20-1 combines with J gene TRBJ2-5; D may be TRBD2 (5 bases). This CDR3 contains 15 residues. V dropped 1 base and J dropped 7 bases, with 19 bases sitting between them. The germline CDR1 and CDR2 sequences are DFQATT and SNEGSKA (reference sequence). CDR3 sequence reads: CSARVGNLGRGTQYF. The CDR3 bases are TGCAGTGCTAGAGTGGGGAACTTAGGCCGGGGGACCCAGTACTTC.

This clonotype has at least ten counts. This chain connects TRBV12-3 or TRBV12-4 to TRBJ2-5; perhaps TRBD2 as D (6 bases). The CDR3 runs to 16 residues. V was cut by 3 bases and J by 1 base, with 15 bases left in between. CDR3 nucleotides: TGTGCCAGCAGTTTTTGGGTCGGTAGCGGCCAAGAGACCCAGTACTTC. Its translation is CASSFWVGSGQETQYF.

This clonotype has ten or more counts. The rearrangement uses TRBV7-3 and TRBJ1-1, with no clear D. CDR3 size: 14 residues. Germline CDR1 is SGHTA and CDR2 is FQGTGA. Between the trimmed V and J ends, which lost 5 bases and 1 base, there was a span of 11 bases. CDR3 nucleotides: TGTGCCAGCAGCCCTCCGGGGTCGAACACTGAAGCTTTCTTT. Translation: CASSPPGSNTEAFF.

Ten or more counts support this clonotype. The chain uses TRBV28 and TRBJ2-1, with D uncertain. The CDR3 is 15 residues long. Germline CDR1 is MDHEN and CDR2 is SYDVKM. Trimming removed 3 bases at V and 0 bases at J, with 9 bases between. The chain's CDR3 is CASSFRGLSYNEQFF. DNA for the CDR3: TGTGCCAGCAGTTTCCGTGGCCTCTCCTACAATGAGCAGTTCTTC.

This clonotype was detected ten times or more. The J gene is TRBJ2-1, the V gene TRBV10-3; D possibly corresponds to TRBD2 (5 bases). Trimming pared 3 bases from V and 5 bases from J, leaving 14 bases between. Germline CDR1 is ENHRY and CDR2 is SYGVKD. This CDR3 is built from 15 residues. CDR3 nucleotides: TGTGCCATCAGTGAAGAGGGAGCACGGAACAATGAGCAGTTCTTC. This translates into CAISEEGARNNEQFF.

This clonotype showed up just a few times. Relative to the germline gene, one junction end is altered; a read error may explain this. This chain connects TRBV13 to TRBJ1-4; D uncertain. The CDR3 totals 14 residues. In germline, CDR1 is PRHDT, CDR2 FYEKMQ (reference sequence). CDR3 loop: CASTSQASKEKLFF. The CDR3 DNA reads as TGTGCCAGCACCTCCCAAGCCTCTAAAGAAAAACTGTTTTTT.

A few counts support this clonotype. A much larger clone differs from this one at a single base, so this may be a read error. V gene TRBV28 combines with J gene TRBJ2-1; D unclear. CDR1 is MDHEN and CDR2 is SYDVKM in the germline V gene. The V gene lost 5 bases and the J gene lost 11 bases, with 16 bases spanning the gap. CDR3 length equals 13 residues. The CDR3: CASSPRVKSQQFF. CDR3 bases: TGTGCCAGCAGTCCTAGGGTCAAATCACAGCAGTTCTTC.

This clonotype was counted only a few times. The V call is TRBV12-3 or TRBV12-4, the J call TRBJ2-7; D gene uncertain. The V end lost 8 bases, the J end lost 3 bases, and 20 bases lay between the germline ends. This CDR3 region has 15 residues. The CDR3 DNA reads TGTGCCAGCGGCTCGTGGGCGACCCAATACTACGAGCAGTACTTC. Its translation: CASGSWATQYYEQYF.

This clonotype has only a few counts. The chain recombines TRBV7-2 with TRBJ1-6, with TRBD1 matching 7 bases. Germline V gives CDR1 SGHTA, CDR2 FQGNSA. V gave up 5 bases and J gave up 9 bases; unmatched junction bases: 7. The CDR3 length is 14 residues. The CDR3 nucleotides read TGTGCCAGCAGCCAAGACAGGGTTATTTCACCCCTCCACTTT. This encodes CASSQDRVISPLHF. Filled out from reference TRBV7-2 and TRBJ1-6, the complete variable domain reads GAGVSQSPSNKVTEKGKDVELRCDPISGHTALYWYRQSLGQGLEFLIYFQGNSAPDKSGLPSDRFSAERTGGSVSTLTIQRTQQEDSAVYLCASSQDRVISPLHFGNGTRLTVT.

The genes are TRBV9 and TRBJ1-1; D unclear. CDR1 and CDR2 from the germline V gene are SGDLS and YYNGEE. The CDR3 is 16 residues long. V lost 0 bases and J lost 1, with 13 bases in between. The CDR3 DNA is TGTGCCAGCAGCGTAGGGGAAGGGCTGGGGAACACTGAAGCTTTCTTT. This gives the protein CASSVGEGLGNTEAFF.

This clonotype was detected many times. The chain combines TRBV3-1 with TRBJ2-7; D remains unclear. V was cut by 3 bases and J by 4 bases, with 4 bases left in between. The CDR3 extends over 11 amino acids. Germline V gives CDR1 LGHDT, CDR2 YNNKEL (reference sequence). The CDR3 DNA reads TGTGCCAGCAGCCAGGGGTACGAGCAGTACTTC. This codes for CASSQGYEQYF.

This clonotype was seen repeatedly, ten times or more. This chain links TRBV6-1 with TRBJ2-1; D is possibly TRBD1 or TRBD2 (5 bases each). Germline values: CDR1 MNHNS, CDR2 SASEGT. The germline V and J ends were trimmed by 6 bases and 5 bases, with 14 bases remaining between them. The CDR3 has 14 amino acids. The CDR3, as DNA: TGTGCCAGCAGCCTGAGGGGCTCTCACAATGAGCAGTTCTTC. Residues: CASSLRGSHNEQFF.

This sequence joins TRBV30 and TRBJ2-2, with D tentatively TRBD1 or TRBD2 (5 bases each). The V end lost 8 bases, the J end lost 3 bases, and 16 bases lay between the germline ends. This CDR3 region has 14 residues. CDR1 is GTSNPN, CDR2 SVGIG, per germline (reference sequence). The CDR3 reads CALNRGVDTGELFF. DNA of the CDR3: TGTGCCCTGAATAGAGGGGTTGACACCGGGGAGCTGTTTTTT. Full variable domain (outside the CDR3, taken from reference TRBV30 and TRBJ2-2): SQTIHQWPATLVQPVGSPLSLECTVEGTSNPNLYWYRQAAGRGLQLLFYSVGIGQISSEVPQNLSASRPQDRQFILSSKKLLLSDSGFYLCALNRGVDTGELFFGEGSRLTVL.

This clonotype was observed at least ten times. V gene TRBV2 combines with J gene TRBJ1-1; maybe TRBD1 (5 bases). V was cut by 8 bases and J by 5 bases, with 15 bases left in between. The V gene's germline CDR1 is SNHLY and CDR2 FYNNEI. The CDR3 loop spans 13 amino acids. The CDR3 region has the DNA TGTGCCAGCTCGACACAGGTGGGGACTGAAGCTTTCTTT. It codes for CASSTQVGTEAFF.

The gene calls are TRBV28 and TRBJ1-5; D unclear. This CDR3 is built from 15 residues. V was clipped by 5 bases and J by 5 bases, with 16 bases between them. In germline, CDR1 is MDHEN, CDR2 SYDVKM. CDR3 DNA sequence: TGTGCCAGCAGTCGTCAGGAGGGAGATGATCAGCCCCAGCATTTT. This gives the protein CASSRQEGDDQPQHF. The full variable domain, its missing parts supplied by reference TRBV28 and TRBJ1-5, is DVKVTQSSRYLVKRTGEKVFLECVQDMDHENMFWYRQDPGLGLRLIYFSYDVKMKEKGDIPEGYSVSREKKERFSLILESASTNQTSMYLCASSRQEGDDQPQHFGDGTRLSIL.

This clonotype was found many times. The chain is built from TRBV28 and TRBJ2-7; D remains ambiguous. The CDR3 has 12 amino acids. V was clipped by 2 bases and J by 4 bases, with 6 bases between them. Germline V gene data show CDR1 as MDHEN and CDR2 as SYDVKM. CDR3 protein: CASSLSRYEQYF. CDR3 DNA sequence: TGTGCCAGCAGTTTAAGCCGGTACGAGCAGTACTTC.

This clonotype was seen ten or more times. The V call is TRBV28, the J call TRBJ2-7; 8 nucleotides agree with TRBD1. The J segment lost 4 bases and the V segment lost 6 bases, leaving 17 bases of the junction unmatched. The CDR3 spans 17 residues. Germline CDR1 and CDR2: MDHEN and SYDVKM. The DNA for the CDR3 is TGTGCCAGCAGACCCACTCTGAGACAGGGGATGTCGTACGAGCAGTACTTC. Translation: CASRPTLRQGMSYEQYF.